The 32 T cell receptor beta chains below come from one sample, sequenced in a study of molecular identifiers for immune sequencing clone quantification. MiXCR, applied by TCRdb to the PCR reads, yields one record per CDR3 protein. The sample holds 350,000 or so distinct CDR3 sequences, about 22% seen once. The material sequenced was naive CD8+ T cells from blood, with Jurkat cell RNA spiked in. The subset denotes: FACS-sorted CD8+CD4-CCR7+CD45RA+ naive T cells. These receptors were taken from a human donor in good health. Some libraries in this study had Jurkat cell RNA spiked in.

This clonotype has ten or more counts. The chain employs TRBV28 and TRBJ2-3; perhaps TRBD1 as D (5 bases). The CDR3 totals 14 residues. CDR1 and CDR2 from the germline V gene are MDHEN and SYDVKM. Trimming left V 4 bases short and J 2 bases short, with 10 bases between. Here the CDR3 DNA reads TGTGCCAGCAGTTCGGACATTAACACAGATACGCAGTATTTT. Its translation: CASSSDINTDTQYF. The variable domain in full, with the rest retrieved from reference TRBV28 and TRBJ2-3, is DVKVTQSSRYLVKRTGEKVFLECVQDMDHENMFWYRQDPGLGLRLIYFSYDVKMKEKGDIPEGYSVSREKKERFSLILESASTNQTSMYLCASSSDINTDTQYFGPGTRLTVL.

The rearrangement uses TRBV6-1 and TRBJ1-5; D unclear. The CDR3 has 17 residues. Germline V lookup: CDR1 MNHNS, CDR2 SASEGT. Trimming stripped 2 bases from V and 6 bases from J, with 20 bases between. The CDR3 is CASSESVGLGPGQPQHF. As DNA, the CDR3 is TGTGCCAGCAGTGAATCAGTGGGCCTAGGGCCGGGTCAGCCCCAGCATTTT.

In this sample, this clonotype turned up many times. Here the CDR3 reads CASEIATGASGNTIYF. CDR3 nucleotides: TGTGCCAGCGAAATAGCCACAGGGGCCTCTGGAAACACCATATATTTT. The J gene is TRBJ1-3, the V gene TRBV19, with 7 bases fitting TRBD1. This CDR3 has 16 residues. In germline, CDR1 is LNHDA, CDR2 SQIVND (reference sequence). Trimming took 9 bases from V and 0 from J; bases not matched to a gene: 11.

This clonotype was observed at least ten times. The V and J genes are TRBV9 and TRBJ2-3, with D hard to call. Germline CDR1 and CDR2: SGDLS and YYNGEE. The CDR3 covers 16 residues. V lost 0 bases, J lost 0 bases, and 11 bases lay in between. The CDR3 spells CASSVVGSASTDTQYF. For the CDR3, the DNA is TGTGCCAGCAGCGTAGTGGGCAGTGCTAGCACAGATACGCAGTATTTT. Full variable domain (rest looked up from reference TRBV9 and TRBJ2-3): DSGVTQTPKHLITATGQRVTLRCSPRSGDLSVYWYQQSLDQGLQFLIQYYNGEERAKGNILERFSAQQFPDLHSELNLSSLELGDSALYFCASSVVGSASTDTQYFGPGTRLTVL.

DNA of the CDR3: TGTGCCAGCAGTTACTCTGCTGGGACAGGGGGCGCTTCTGGGGCCAACGTCCTGACTTTC. Protein: CASSYSAGTGGASGANVLTF. The chain combines TRBV6-2 or TRBV6-3 with TRBJ2-6; 12 nucleotides align to TRBD1. The J segment lost 1 base and the V segment lost 0 bases, leaving 7 bases of the junction unmatched. CDR1 is MNHEY and CDR2 is SVGEGT in the germline V gene. The CDR3 length is 20 residues.

This clonotype was observed at least ten times. The rearrangement links TRBV5-1 to TRBJ2-7; D ambiguous. CDR1 is SGHRS, CDR2 YFSETQ, per germline. The ends were cut back, 0 bases at V and 5 bases at J, with 15 bases in the middle. CDR3 size: 15 residues. The CDR3 spells CASSLGRGAVDEQYF. The CDR3 DNA follows: TGCGCCAGCAGCTTGGGAAGAGGAGCCGTGGACGAGCAGTACTTC.

The chain recombines TRBV11-2 with TRBJ2-7; 9 bases are shared with TRBD2. Germline V CDR1 and CDR2: SGHAT, FQNNGV. The CDR3 spans 15 residues. Trimming removed 1 base from V and 1 base from J; junction bases left unmatched: 2. CDR3 DNA: TGTGCCAGCAGCTTAGTTAGCGGGAGTTCCTACGAGCAGTACTTC. This gives the protein CASSLVSGSSYEQYF.

In regard to this clonotype: A read error may explain this, as a much larger clone is one base away. This chain connects TRBV19 to TRBJ1-1, with D perhaps matching TRBD1 (6 bases). Looked up from germline, CDR1 is LNHDA and CDR2 is SQIVND (reference sequence). Trimming pared 5 bases from V and 5 bases from J, leaving 18 bases between. The CDR3 is made up of 15 amino acids. Here the CDR3 DNA reads TGTGCCAGTAGTCCTGGCAGGGGAGGAGTAACTGAAGCTTTCTTT. Its protein product is CASSPGRGGVTEAFF.

Ten or more counts support this clonotype. The rearrangement links TRBV7-8 to TRBJ2-6; 7 nucleotides match TRBD1. The CDR3 length is 18 residues. Germline CDR1 reads SGHVS; CDR2 reads FQNEAQ. V shed 5 bases, J shed 0 bases, and the junction held 10 bases outside the gene matches. The CDR3: CASSTPGQISSGANVLTF. CDR3 coding DNA: TGTGCCAGCAGCACTCCGGGACAGATTTCCTCTGGGGCCAACGTCCTGACTTTC.

In its sample, this clonotype was seen many times. This sequence joins TRBV5-1 and TRBJ2-1; possible D gene TRBD1, 5 bases. Germline CDR1 SGHRS, CDR2 YFSETQ. V lost 0 bases and J 0 bases, leaving 16 bases between the germline ends. The CDR3 length is 18 residues. CDR3 residues: CASSLAIRGISSYNEQFF. CDR3 nucleotide sequence: TGCGCCAGCAGCTTGGCTATTAGGGGCATTAGCTCCTACAATGAGCAGTTCTTC.

As regards this clonotype: A much larger clonotype is one base distant, so this may be a read error. The chain joins TRBV7-2 to TRBJ2-1; a weak D match, TRBD2 (6 bases). Germline CDR1 SGHTA, CDR2 FQGNSA. The V gene lost 1 base and the J gene lost 9 bases, with 10 bases spanning the gap. The CDR3 has 13 amino acids. This CDR3 is CASSLGGGSEQFF. CDR3 DNA: TGTGCCAGCAGCTTAGGTGGGGGGAGTGAGCAGTTCTTC.

This clonotype occurred many times. This chain joins TRBV6-2 or TRBV6-3 and TRBJ1-5; 9 nucleotides agree with TRBD1. CDR1 and CDR2 (germline): MNHEY, SVGEGT. J lost 3 bases, V lost 6 bases, and 6 bases had no gene match. CDR3 length: 15 residues. In DNA form, the CDR3 reads TGTGCCAGCAGCATGGGACAGGGACCCAATCAGCCCCAGCATTTT. Its translation: CASSMGQGPNQPQHF.

The chain is built from TRBV7-7 and TRBJ2-5; 10 positions agree with TRBD1. Germline assignment: CDR1 SSHAT and CDR2 FNYEAQ (reference sequence). CDR3 length equals 15 residues. V shed 4 bases, J shed 0 bases, and the junction held 2 bases outside the gene matches. The CDR3 nucleotides read TGTGCCAGCAGCTCCGGGACAGGGGACCAAGAGACCCAGTACTTC. Translating gives CASSSGTGDQETQYF.

A remark on this clonotype: A read error may be the cause here, since a much bigger clone is one base away. The rearrangement links TRBV6-5 to TRBJ2-7; tentatively, D is TRBD2 (5 bases). The V gene lost 0 bases and the J gene lost 2 bases, with 11 bases spanning the gap. The CDR3 consists of 15 residues. Germline CDR1 MNHEY, CDR2 SVGAGI. The CDR3 DNA follows: TGTGCCAGCAGTTACTCGATGAGGGCGGCCTACGAGCAGTACTTC. Translation gives CASSYSMRAAYEQYF.

There are many counts of this clonotype. The CDR3 DNA follows: TGTGCCAGCAGCAACAGGGGGCCCTACGAGCAGTACTTC. Encoded protein: CASSNRGPYEQYF. The chain couples TRBV27 to TRBJ2-7, with 9 bases lining up with TRBD1. The CDR3 sequence is 13 residues long. The germline V gene encodes CDR1 MNHEY and CDR2 SMNVEV (reference sequence). V lost 6 bases and J lost 2; bases outside the gene matches: 2.

Regarding this clonotype: This may arise from a read error, as a much more abundant clone is one base away. The CDR3 DNA reads as TGTGCCAGCAGTGAAGAGGGTTGGGGCAATCAGCCCCAGCATTTT. Amino acids: CASSEEGWGNQPQHF. V usage is TRBV6-1 and J usage is TRBJ1-5; D gene uncertain. The ends were cut back, 1 base at V and 2 bases at J, with 9 bases in the middle. Germline CDR1 reads MNHNS; CDR2 reads SASEGT. The CDR3 spans 15 residues.

Many counts were recorded for this clonotype. The V and J genes are TRBV7-2 and TRBJ1-1, with no clear D. V gave up 5 bases and J gave up 0 bases, with 10 bases separating them. Germline V lookup: CDR1 SGHTA, CDR2 FQGNSA. This CDR3 comprises 14 residues. CDR3 in amino acids: CASSPYGVNTEAFF. The CDR3 DNA reads TGTGCCAGCAGCCCATACGGAGTGAACACTGAAGCTTTCTTT.

The V gene is TRBV5-6, the J gene TRBJ1-1; perhaps TRBD1 as D (6 bases). The CDR3 loop spans 15 amino acids. CDR1 is SGHDT, CDR2 YYEEEE, per germline. Trimming removed 1 base at V and 1 base at J, with 11 bases between. This CDR3 is CASSLFARGNTEAFF. The CDR3 DNA is TGTGCCAGCAGCTTGTTCGCCAGGGGGAACACTGAAGCTTTCTTT.

V usage is TRBV14 and J usage is TRBJ1-2; D gene ambiguous. From germline, CDR1 is SGHDN and CDR2 FVKESK. This CDR3 region has 12 residues. Between the trimmed V and J ends, which lost 1 base and 4 bases, there was a span of 4 bases. CDR3 coding DNA: TGTGCCAGCAGCCAAGGTCTCTATGGCTACACCTTC. Amino acid sequence: CASSQGLYGYTF.

The chain carries TRBV11-2 and TRBJ2-3; TRBD2 might be the D (6 bases). The germline V and J ends were trimmed by 4 bases and 2 bases, with 13 bases remaining between them. CDR1 SGHAT and CDR2 FQNNGV come from the germline V gene. The CDR3 totals 15 residues. CDR3: CASSWGGADTDTQYF. The CDR3 DNA is TGTGCCAGCAGCTGGGGCGGGGCAGACACAGATACGCAGTATTTT.

This clonotype was observed a few times. The chain carries TRBV3-1 and TRBJ2-3; TRBD1 or TRBD2 may be the D gene (5 bases each). Looked up from germline, CDR1 is LGHDT and CDR2 is YNNKEL (reference sequence). Trimming removed 4 bases at V and 12 bases at J, with 20 bases between. The CDR3 totals 14 residues. The CDR3, as DNA: TGTGCCAGCAGCCCCCGAGCCGGGGCAGTTTTCCAGTATTTT. Translating gives CASSPRAGAVFQYF.

Comment on this clonotype: This may be a read error: a much more frequent sequence differs by one nucleotide. This chain uses TRBV7-9 with TRBJ1-4, with TRBD1 matching 8 bases. Germline CDR1 is SEHNR and CDR2 is FQNEAQ (reference sequence). The CDR3 has 13 residues. In nucleotides, the CDR3 is TGTGCCTGCAGCTTCGGACAGGGTGAAAAACTGTTTTTT. Encoded protein: CACSFGQGEKLFF.

This clonotype was picked up a small number of times. The rearrangement uses TRBV29-1 and TRBJ2-7; D perhaps matches TRBD2 (5 bases). The CDR3 runs to 12 residues. CDR1 and CDR2 (germline): SQVTM, ANQGSEA. Trimming cost V 4 bases and J 0 bases, with 7 bases left between them. The CDR3 spells CSVVAGSYEQYF. CDR3 DNA sequence: TGCAGCGTTGTGGCGGGCTCCTACGAGCAGTACTTC.

This clonotype has a count of ten or more. The rearrangement links TRBV24-1 to TRBJ2-1; D is unclear. The CDR3 sequence is 14 residues long. Trimming removed 3 bases at V and 1 base at J, with 6 bases between. CDR1 and CDR2 from the germline V gene are KGHDR and SFDVKD. The CDR3 region has the DNA TGTGCCACCAGTGATAAAGGTTCCTACAATGAGCAGTTCTTC. This codes for CATSDKGSYNEQFF.

This clonotype came up many times. This chain connects TRBV7-9 to TRBJ2-7; D is uncertain. V was cut by 4 bases and J by 1 base, with 11 bases left in between. Germline V gene data show CDR1 as SEHNR and CDR2 as FQNEAQ (reference sequence). This CDR3 has 14 amino acids. CDR3 residues: CASSSIVGSYEQYF. Written as DNA, the CDR3 is TGTGCCAGCAGCTCCATAGTTGGATCCTACGAGCAGTACTTC.

In regard to this clonotype: This may be a read error, as it is one base from a much larger clone. The genes are TRBV28 and TRBJ2-7; 8 bases agree with TRBD1. The length of the CDR3 is 13 residues. Germline values: CDR1 MDHEN, CDR2 SYDVKM. V was pared by 5 bases and J by 5 bases, with 5 bases of the junction left unmatched. The CDR3 sequence is CASSATGVHEQYF. The CDR3, as DNA: TGTGCCAGCAGTGCGACAGGGGTCCACGAGCAGTACTTC.

This clonotype was counted ten times or more. V gene TRBV20-1 combines with J gene TRBJ2-7; TRBD1 might be the D (6 bases). The CDR3 length is 12 residues. The germline CDR1 and CDR2 sequences are DFQATT and SNEGSKA (reference sequence). Trimming removed 5 bases from V and 5 bases from J, with 13 bases in between. The chain's CDR3 is CSARQVFDEQYF. The CDR3 DNA reads TGCAGTGCTCGACAGGTTTTCGACGAGCAGTACTTC.

This clonotype was observed many times. V and J are TRBV14 and TRBJ2-2, with unresolved D. Germline V gene lookup returns CDR1 SGHDN and CDR2 FVKESK. The CDR3 is made up of 16 amino acids. The V gene lost 4 bases and the J gene lost 0 bases, with 12 bases spanning the gap. CDR3 in amino acids: CASSPDMYANTGELFF. DNA of the CDR3: TGTGCCAGCAGCCCTGACATGTACGCGAACACCGGGGAGCTGTTTTTT.

This clonotype has a count of ten or more. The rearrangement links TRBV3-1 to TRBJ2-7; TRBD2 agrees at 14 bases. V was clipped by 6 bases and J by 6 bases; unmatched bases: 7. The germline CDR1 and CDR2 sequences are LGHDT and YNNKEL (reference sequence). This CDR3 region has 15 residues. CDR3 residues: CASSRLAGGPVEQYF. CDR3 nucleotide sequence: TGTGCCAGCAGTCGACTAGCGGGAGGGCCGGTCGAGCAGTACTTC.

About this clonotype: A junction end diverges from the germline sequence, so it may reflect a read error. This sequence joins TRBV7-9 and TRBJ1-1; D is unclear. The CDR3 runs to 15 residues. The germline gives CDR1 SEHNR, CDR2 FQNEAQ (reference sequence). This chain's CDR3 is CASTLEPSVNTEASF. CDR3 nucleotide sequence: TGTGCCAGCACCTTGGAGCCCAGCGTGAACACTGAAGCTTCCTTT. The full variable domain, in which reference TRBV7-9 and TRBJ1-1 provide the parts outside the CDR3, is DTGVSQNPRHKITKRGQNVTFRCDPISEHNRLYWYRQTLGQGPEFLTYFQNEAQLEKSRLLSDRFSAERPKGSFSTLEIQRTEQGDSAMYLCASTLEPSVNTEASFGQGTRLTVV.

This clonotype was picked up many times. This chain links TRBV5-4 with TRBJ1-1; a possible D gene is TRBD1 (6 bases). The CDR3 sequence is 16 residues long. Trimming removed 0 bases at V and 6 bases at J, with 18 bases between. Germline V gene lookup returns CDR1 SGHNT and CDR2 YYREEE (reference sequence). The CDR3 here is CASSLGGAGVDSEAFF. CDR3 coding DNA: TGTGCCAGCAGCTTGGGGGGGGCCGGGGTCGACTCTGAAGCTTTCTTT.

This clonotype was found many times. The chain combines TRBV5-1 with TRBJ2-3; 7 nucleotides match TRBD2. J gave up 3 bases and V 0 bases, and 13 bases lay outside the gene matches. The CDR3 is 18 residues long. CDR1 is SGHRS, CDR2 YFSETQ, per germline. CDR3 DNA: TGCGCCAGCAGCTTGGGGTTGGTTGCGGGGGATACAACAGATACGCAGTATTTT. Translating gives CASSLGLVAGDTTDTQYF.